The rows below give T cell receptor beta chains drawn from one sample of a study of Graves' ophthalmopathy and Graves' hyperthyroidism. TCRdb used MiXCR to reprocess the multiplex PCR reads, holding one entry per CDR3 protein. The sample includes under 350,000 distinct CDR3 sequences, roughly 16% of them seen just once. The material sequenced was peripheral blood. The origin of the receptors is an adult man with Graves' ophthalmopathy. Both conserved end residues are part of each CDR3. The D gene is left open where the match is weak.

d_call j_call v_call cdr3_aa
TRBD1 TRBJ1-2 TRBV12-3/TRBV12-4 CASSLNRGTHGYTF
TRBD1 TRBJ1-5 TRBV18 CASSPTGGSDQPQHF
TRBD1 TRBJ2-7 TRBV6-2/TRBV6-3 CASRTATGFGELYF
TRBD2 TRBJ2-2 TRBV5-6 CASSPTSGRPFGELFF
TRBD2 TRBJ2-5 TRBV20-1 CSASVAGGGQETQYF
TRBD1 TRBJ2-7 TRBV18 CASSPGTGVTEQYF
. TRBJ1-1 TRBV4-1 CASSQEDRNTEAFF
TRBD1 TRBJ2-7 TRBV5-1 CASSLFDQGQGAYEQYF
. TRBJ2-4 TRBV5-8 CASSPTGARNIQYF
TRBD1 TRBJ2-7 TRBV7-2 CASSLRTGIIYEQYF
. TRBJ1-6 TRBV6-1 CASRVRKQPYNSPLHF
. TRBJ2-1 TRBV4-2 CASRPKPRRKAYNEQFF
TRBD1 TRBJ2-7 TRBV20-1 CSAETGTGGFEQYF
TRBD2 TRBJ2-7 TRBV11-2 CASSQRGLAGVGEQCF
. TRBJ1-1 TRBV6-1 CASSVRSVARNTEAFF
. TRBJ1-5 TRBV20-1 CARGPNQPQHF